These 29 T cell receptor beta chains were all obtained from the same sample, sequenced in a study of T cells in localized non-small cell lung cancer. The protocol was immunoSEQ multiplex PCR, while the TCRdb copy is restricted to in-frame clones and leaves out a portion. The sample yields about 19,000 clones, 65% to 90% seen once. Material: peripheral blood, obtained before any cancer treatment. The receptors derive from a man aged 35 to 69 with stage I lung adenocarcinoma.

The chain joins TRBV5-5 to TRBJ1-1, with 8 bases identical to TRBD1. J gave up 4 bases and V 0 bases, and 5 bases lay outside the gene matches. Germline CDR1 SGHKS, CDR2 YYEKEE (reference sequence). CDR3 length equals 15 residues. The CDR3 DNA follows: TGTGCCAGCAGCTTGGTATACAGGGGGAGCACTGAAGCTTTCTTT. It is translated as CASSLVYRGSTEAFF. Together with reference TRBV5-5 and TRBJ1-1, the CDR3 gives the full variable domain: DAGVTQSPTHLIKTRGQQVTLRCSPISGHKSVSWYQQVLGQGPQFIFQYYEKEERGRGNFPDRFSARQFPNYSSELNVNALLLGDSALYLCASSLVYRGSTEAFFGQGTRLTVV.

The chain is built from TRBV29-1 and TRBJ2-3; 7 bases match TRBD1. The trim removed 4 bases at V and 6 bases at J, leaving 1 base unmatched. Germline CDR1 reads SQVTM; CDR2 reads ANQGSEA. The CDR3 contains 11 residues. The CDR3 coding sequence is TGCAGCGTTGGAGGGGGCGATACGCAGTATTTT. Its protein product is CSVGGGDTQYF.

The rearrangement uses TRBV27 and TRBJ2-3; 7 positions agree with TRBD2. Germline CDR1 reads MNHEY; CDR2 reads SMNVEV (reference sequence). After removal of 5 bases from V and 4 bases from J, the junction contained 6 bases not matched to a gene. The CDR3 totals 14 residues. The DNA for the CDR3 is TGTGCCAGCAGTGCTCAGCGGGGCGCAGATACGCAGTATTTT. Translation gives CASSAQRGADTQYF.

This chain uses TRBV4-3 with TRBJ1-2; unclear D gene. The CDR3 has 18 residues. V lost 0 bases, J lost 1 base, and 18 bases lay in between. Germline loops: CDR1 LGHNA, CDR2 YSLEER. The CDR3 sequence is CASSQDRAAIANNYGYTF. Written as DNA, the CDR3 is TGCGCCAGCAGCCAAGATAGGGCAGCGATCGCAAATAACTATGGCTACACCTTC.

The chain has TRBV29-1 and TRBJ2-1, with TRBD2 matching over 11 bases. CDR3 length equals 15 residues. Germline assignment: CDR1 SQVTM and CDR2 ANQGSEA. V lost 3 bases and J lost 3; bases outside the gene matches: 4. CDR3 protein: CSVDPTSGGYNEQFF. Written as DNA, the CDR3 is TGCAGCGTTGACCCCACTAGCGGGGGCTACAATGAGCAGTTCTTC.

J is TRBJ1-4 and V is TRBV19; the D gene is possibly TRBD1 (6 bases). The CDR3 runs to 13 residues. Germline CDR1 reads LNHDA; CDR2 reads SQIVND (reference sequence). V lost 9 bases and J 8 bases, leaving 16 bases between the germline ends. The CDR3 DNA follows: TGTGCCAGCGCGGAACAGGGAGGGGAAAAACTGTTTTTT. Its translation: CASAEQGGEKLFF.

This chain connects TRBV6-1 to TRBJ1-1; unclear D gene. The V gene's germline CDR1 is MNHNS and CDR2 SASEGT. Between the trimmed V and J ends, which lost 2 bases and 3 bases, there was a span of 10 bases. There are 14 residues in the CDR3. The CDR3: CASSELPGYTEAFF. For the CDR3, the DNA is TGTGCCAGCAGTGAACTCCCGGGGTACACTGAAGCTTTCTTT.

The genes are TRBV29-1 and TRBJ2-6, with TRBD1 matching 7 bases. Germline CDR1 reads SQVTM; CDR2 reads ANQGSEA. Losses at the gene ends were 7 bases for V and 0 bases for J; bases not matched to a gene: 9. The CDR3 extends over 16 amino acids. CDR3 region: CSETPGQSSGANVLTF. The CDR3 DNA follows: TGCAGCGAAACCCCGGGACAGAGCTCTGGGGCCAACGTCCTGACTTTC.

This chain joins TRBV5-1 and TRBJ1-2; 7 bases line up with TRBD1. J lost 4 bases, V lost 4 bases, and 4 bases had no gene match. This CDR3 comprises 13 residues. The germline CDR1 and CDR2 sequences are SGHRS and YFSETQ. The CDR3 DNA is TGCGCCAGCAGCACTACAGGGGTCTATGGCTACACCTTC. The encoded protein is CASSTTGVYGYTF.

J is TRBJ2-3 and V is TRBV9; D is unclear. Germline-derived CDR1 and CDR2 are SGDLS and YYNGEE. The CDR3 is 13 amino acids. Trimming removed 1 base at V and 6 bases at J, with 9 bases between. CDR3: CASSVLVLDTQYF. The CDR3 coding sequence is TGTGCCAGCAGCGTACTAGTTTTGGATACGCAGTATTTT.

DNA of the CDR3: TGTGCCAGCAGTGTCCTCTGGACGGATGGCTACACCTTC. Its protein product is CASSVLWTDGYTF. The chain links TRBV9 to TRBJ1-2; unclear D gene. The CDR3 extends over 13 amino acids. V lost 5 bases and J lost 6, with 14 bases in between. Germline values: CDR1 SGDLS, CDR2 YYNGEE.

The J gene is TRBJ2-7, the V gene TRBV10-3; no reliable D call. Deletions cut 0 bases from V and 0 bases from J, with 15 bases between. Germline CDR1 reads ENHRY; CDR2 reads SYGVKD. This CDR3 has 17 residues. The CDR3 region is CAISESVSRALSYEQYF. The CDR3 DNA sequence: TGTGCCATCAGTGAGTCGGTTAGTAGGGCCCTCTCCTACGAGCAGTACTTC.

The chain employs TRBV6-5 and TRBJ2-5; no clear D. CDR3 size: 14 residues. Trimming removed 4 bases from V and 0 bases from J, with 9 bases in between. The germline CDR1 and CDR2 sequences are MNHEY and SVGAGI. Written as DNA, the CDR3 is TGTGCCAGCAGTTTTTCAAAGTACCAAGAGACCCAGTACTTC. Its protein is CASSFSKYQETQYF.

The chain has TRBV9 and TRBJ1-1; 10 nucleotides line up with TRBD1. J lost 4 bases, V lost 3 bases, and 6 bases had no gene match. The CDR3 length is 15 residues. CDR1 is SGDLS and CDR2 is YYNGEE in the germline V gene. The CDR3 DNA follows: TGTGCCAGCAGCGCCCGACAGGGGGCGAGCACTGAAGCTTTCTTT. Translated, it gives CASSARQGASTEAFF.

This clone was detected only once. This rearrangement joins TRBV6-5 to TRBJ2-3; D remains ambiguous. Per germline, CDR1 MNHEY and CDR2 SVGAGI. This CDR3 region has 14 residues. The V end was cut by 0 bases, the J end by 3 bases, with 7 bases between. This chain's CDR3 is CASSYSPATDTQYF. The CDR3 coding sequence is TGTGCCAGCAGTTACTCTCCAGCAACAGATACGCAGTATTTT.

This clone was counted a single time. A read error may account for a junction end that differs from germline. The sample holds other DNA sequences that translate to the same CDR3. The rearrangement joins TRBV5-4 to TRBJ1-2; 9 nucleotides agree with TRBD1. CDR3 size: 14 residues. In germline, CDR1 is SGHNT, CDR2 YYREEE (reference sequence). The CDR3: CASSTRDRDYGYTF. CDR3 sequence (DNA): TGTGCCAGCAGCACCCGGGACAGGGACTATGGCTATACCTTC. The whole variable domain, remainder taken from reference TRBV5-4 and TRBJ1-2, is ETGVTQSPTHLIKTRGQQVTLRCSSQSGHNTVSWYQQALGQGPQFIFQYYREEENGRGNFPPRFSGLQFPNYSSELNVNALELDDSALYLCASSTRDRDYGYTFGSGTRLTVV.

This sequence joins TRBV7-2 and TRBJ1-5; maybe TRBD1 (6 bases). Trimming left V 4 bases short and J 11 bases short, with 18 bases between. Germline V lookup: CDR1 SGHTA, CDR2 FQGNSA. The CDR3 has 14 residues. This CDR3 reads CASSSGAGAVSQHF. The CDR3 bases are TGTGCCAGCAGCTCGGGGGCTGGGGCGGTTTCCCAGCATTTT.

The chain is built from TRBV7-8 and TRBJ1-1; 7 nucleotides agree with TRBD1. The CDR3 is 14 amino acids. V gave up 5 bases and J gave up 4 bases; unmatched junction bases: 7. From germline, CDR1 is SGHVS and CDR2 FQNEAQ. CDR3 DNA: TGTGCCAGCAGCGTTGAGGGGGCCGCCACTGAAGCTTTCTTT. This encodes CASSVEGAATEAFF.

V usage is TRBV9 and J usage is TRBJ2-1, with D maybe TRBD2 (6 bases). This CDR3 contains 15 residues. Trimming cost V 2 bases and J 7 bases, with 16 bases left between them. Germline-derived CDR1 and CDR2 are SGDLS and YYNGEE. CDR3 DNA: TGTGCCAGCAGCGTCAATAGTTGGAGGGGAAATGAGCAGTTCTTC. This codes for CASSVNSWRGNEQFF.

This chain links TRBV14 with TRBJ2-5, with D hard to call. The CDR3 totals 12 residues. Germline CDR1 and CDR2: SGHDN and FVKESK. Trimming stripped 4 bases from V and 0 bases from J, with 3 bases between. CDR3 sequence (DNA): TGTGCCAGCAGCCCCTACCAAGAGACCCAGTACTTC. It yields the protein CASSPYQETQYF.

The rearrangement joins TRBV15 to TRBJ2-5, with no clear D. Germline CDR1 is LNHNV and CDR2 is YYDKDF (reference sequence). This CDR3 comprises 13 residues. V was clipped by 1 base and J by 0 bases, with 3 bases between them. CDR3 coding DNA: TGTGCCACCAGCAGAGGAGACCAAGAGACCCAGTACTTC. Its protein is CATSRGDQETQYF. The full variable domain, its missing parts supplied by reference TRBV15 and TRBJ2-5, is DAMVIQNPRYQVTQFGKPVTLSCSQTLNHNVMYWYQQKSSQAPKLLFHYYDKDFNNEADTPDNFQSRRPNTSFCFLDIRSPGLGDTAMYLCATSRGDQETQYFGPGTRLLVL.

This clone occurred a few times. The CDR3 nucleotides read TGTGCCACTCAACGGGATGAGCAGTTCTTC. Protein product: CATQRDEQFF. The V gene is TRBV2, the J gene TRBJ2-1; D remains unclear. CDR1 and CDR2 (germline): SNHLY, FYNNEI. The CDR3 runs 10 residues. Between the trimmed V and J ends, which lost 10 bases and 8 bases, there was a span of 9 bases.

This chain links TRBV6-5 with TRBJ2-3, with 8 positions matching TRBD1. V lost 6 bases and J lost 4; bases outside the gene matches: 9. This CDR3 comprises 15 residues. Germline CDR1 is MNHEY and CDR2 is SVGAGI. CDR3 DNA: TGTGCCAGCAGGCCTACAGGGGGTATATCAGATACGCAGTATTTT. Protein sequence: CASRPTGGISDTQYF.

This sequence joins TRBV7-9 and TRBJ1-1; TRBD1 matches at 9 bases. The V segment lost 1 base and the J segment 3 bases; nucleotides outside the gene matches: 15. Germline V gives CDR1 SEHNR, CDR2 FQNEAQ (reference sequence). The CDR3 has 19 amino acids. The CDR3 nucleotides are TGTGCCAGCAGCTTAGAGGGTGGAGGACAGGGGCTGAAGGACACTGAAGCTTTCTTT. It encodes CASSLEGGGQGLKDTEAFF. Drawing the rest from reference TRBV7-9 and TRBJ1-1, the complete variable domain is DTGVSQNPRHKITKRGQNVTFRCDPISEHNRLYWYRQTLGQGPEFLTYFQNEAQLEKSRLLSDRFSAERPKGSFSTLEIQRTEQGDSAMYLCASSLEGGGQGLKDTEAFFGQGTRLTVV.

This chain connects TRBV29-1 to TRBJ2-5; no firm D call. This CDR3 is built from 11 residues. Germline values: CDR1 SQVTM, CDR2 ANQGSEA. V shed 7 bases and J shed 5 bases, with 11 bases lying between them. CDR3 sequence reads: CSAPHAETQYF. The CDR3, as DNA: TGCAGCGCTCCACACGCTGAGACCCAGTACTTC.

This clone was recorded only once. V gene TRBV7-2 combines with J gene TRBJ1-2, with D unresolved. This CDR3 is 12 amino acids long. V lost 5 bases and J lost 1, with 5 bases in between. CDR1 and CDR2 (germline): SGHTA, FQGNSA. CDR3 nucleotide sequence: TGTGCCAGCAGCGGTAATAACTATGGCTACACCTTC. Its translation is CASSGNNYGYTF.

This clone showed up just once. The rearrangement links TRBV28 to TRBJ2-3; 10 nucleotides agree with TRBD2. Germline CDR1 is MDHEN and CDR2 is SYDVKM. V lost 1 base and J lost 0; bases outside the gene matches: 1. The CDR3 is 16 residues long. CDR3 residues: CASSLLTSGSTDTQYF. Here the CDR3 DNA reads TGTGCCAGCAGTTTATTGACTAGCGGGAGCACAGATACGCAGTATTTT.

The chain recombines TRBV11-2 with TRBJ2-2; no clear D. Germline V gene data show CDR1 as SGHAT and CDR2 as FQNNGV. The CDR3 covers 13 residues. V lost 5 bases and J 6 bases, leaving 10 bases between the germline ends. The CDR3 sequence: CASSPSESGELFF. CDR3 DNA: TGTGCCAGCAGCCCCAGCGAGTCCGGGGAGCTGTTTTTT.

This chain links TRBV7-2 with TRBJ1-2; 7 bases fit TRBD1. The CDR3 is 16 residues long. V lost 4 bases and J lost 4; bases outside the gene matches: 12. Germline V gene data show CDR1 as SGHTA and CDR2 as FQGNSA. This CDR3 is CASSSPIRQGPYGYTF. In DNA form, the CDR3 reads TGTGCCAGCAGCTCCCCGATCAGACAGGGCCCCTATGGCTACACCTTC.